The rows below give T cell receptor beta chains drawn from one sample of a study of CD8 T cells in ankylosing spondylitis. TCRdb reprocessed the 5' RACE reads via MiXCR and lists one record per CDR3 protein. The data show about 420,000 distinct CDR3 sequences, approximately 20% seen once. The sequenced sample consisted of blood, either unsorted or a sorted T cell fraction (not recorded which). These receptors all come from a male donor with ankylosing spondylitis. Each CDR3 is given with its conserved first and last residue. Each record gives: D gene, V gene, J gene, clone size, CDR3 protein, CDR3 DNA. A D gene is named only where the DNA matches it firmly. For some rows the clone size is stated as once, few or many, or as a class when expanded; others skip it.

-	TRBV20-1	TRBJ2-5	few	CSATRLGETQYF	TGCAGTGCTACTAGGCTCGGCGAGACCCAGTACTTC
TRBD1	TRBV24-1	TRBJ2-4	-	CATSEDRIAKNIQYF	TGTGCCACCAGTGAGGACAGGATAGCCAAAAACATTCAGTACTTC
TRBD2	TRBV7-2	TRBJ2-1	-	CASSRTSGGRNEQFF	TGTGCCAGCAGCCGCACTAGCGGGGGACGCAATGAGCAGTTCTTC
TRBD2	TRBV20-1	TRBJ2-1	-	CSAIVLAGGNNEQFF	TGCAGTGCTATAGTTTTAGCGGGAGGTAACAATGAGCAGTTCTTC
-	TRBV7-6	TRBJ2-5	-	CASSLRAGEETQYF	TGTGCCAGCAGCCTTAGGGCCGGAGAAGAGACCCAGTACTTC
TRBD1	TRBV5-1	TRBJ2-7	few	CASSIQGAYEQYF	TGCGCCAGCAGCATACAGGGGGCCTACGAGCAGTACTTC
TRBD1	TRBV20-1	TRBJ2-3	few	CSARGQGTDTQYF	TGCAGTGCTAGGGGACAGGGGACAGATACGCAGTATTTT
TRBD2	TRBV28	TRBJ2-7	few	CASSLTGTSSSYEQYF	TGTGCCAGCAGTCTCACCGGGACTAGCAGCTCCTACGAGCAGTACTTC
-	TRBV6-2/TRBV6-3	TRBJ2-7	-	CASSNFYEQYF	TGTGCCAGCAGCAACTTCTACGAGCAGTACTTC
-	TRBV4-3	TRBJ1-6	-	CASSQGGVGTNSPLHF	TGCGCCAGCAGCCAAGGCGGGGTGGGTACTAATTCACCCCTCCACTTT
-	TRBV5-1	TRBJ2-1	many	CASSLDGSSYNEQFF	TGCGCCAGCAGCTTGGACGGGAGCTCCTACAATGAGCAGTTCTTC
-	TRBV14	TRBJ2-3	once	CASSQVGGAADTQYF	TGTGCCAGCAGCCAAGTCGGCGGTGCGGCAGATACGCAGTATTTT
-	TRBV5-1	TRBJ2-1	-	CASSLLNYGIDEQFF	TGCGCCAGCAGCTTGCTAAATTATGGAATCGATGAGCAGTTCTTC
-	TRBV5-1	TRBJ2-7	-	CASSLGGLEETYEQYF	TGCGCCAGCAGCTTGGGTGGATTGGAAGAGACCTACGAGCAGTACTTC
TRBD1	TRBV5-1	TRBJ1-4	-	CASAVDRGNEKLFF	TGCGCCAGCGCCGTGGACAGGGGGAATGAAAAACTGTTTTTT
-	TRBV6-2/TRBV6-3	TRBJ2-4	-	CASSPDPGKLPGTIIAKNIQYF	TGTGCCAGCAGTCCTGACCCTGGGAAGCTCCCGGGGACGATAATAGCCAAAAACATTCAGTACTTC
-	TRBV6-5	TRBJ1-2	-	CASSYDRGAGGYTF	TGTGCCAGCAGTTACGATAGGGGCGCCGGGGGCTACACCTTC
-	TRBV15	TRBJ1-5	-	CATSRDSGNSNQPQHF	TGTGCCACCAGCAGAGATAGCGGGAATAGCAATCAGCCCCAGCATTTT
TRBD1	TRBV5-1	TRBJ2-7	-	CASSFGTGQDYEQYF	TGCGCCAGCAGCTTCGGGACAGGTCAGGACTACGAGCAGTACTTC
TRBD2	TRBV7-8	TRBJ2-2	-	CASSASGRNTGELFF	TGTGCCAGCAGCGCTAGCGGGAGAAACACCGGGGAGCTGTTTTTT
-	TRBV6-5	TRBJ1-6	many	CASSYGGGIVISPLHF	TGTGCCAGCAGTTACGGAGGCGGCATTGTCATTTCACCCCTCCACTTT
TRBD1	TRBV18	TRBJ2-7	-	CASSPETGGGEQYF	TGTGCCAGCTCACCCGAGACAGGGGGAGGCGAGCAGTACTTC
-	TRBV29-1	TRBJ2-3	-	CSVGDSTDTQYF	TGCAGCGTAGGGGACAGCACAGATACGCAGTATTTT
-	TRBV30	TRBJ1-2	-	CAWTSSHNYGYTF	TGTGCCTGGACCTCTAGCCATAACTATGGCTACACCTTC
TRBD1	TRBV29-1	TRBJ1-1	-	CSSSQGAYTEAFF	TGCAGCTCCTCACAGGGGGCGTACACTGAAGCTTTCTTT
-	TRBV28	TRBJ2-5	-	CANVLETQYF	TGTGCCAACGTCCTTGAGACCCAGTACTTC
TRBD1	TRBV29-1	TRBJ2-1	-	CSVGRQGGYNEQFF	TGCAGCGTTGGGCGACAGGGGGGTTACAATGAGCAGTTCTTC
TRBD2	TRBV9	TRBJ2-1	few	CASSARGTSGSDEQFF	TGTGCCAGCAGCGCAAGAGGGACTAGCGGGAGCGATGAGCAGTTCTTC
TRBD1	TRBV18	TRBJ1-6	-	CASSPGTGDNSPLHF	TGTGCCAGCTCACCGGGGACAGGGGATAATTCACCCCTCCACTTT
-	TRBV20-1	TRBJ1-1	-	CSARAGDRPGDTEAFF	TGCAGTGCTAGAGCGGGGGACCGCCCCGGAGACACTGAAGCTTTCTTT
-	TRBV6-6	TRBJ1-1	once	CASSTGTTREAFF	TGTGCCAGCAGCACCGGGACAACTCGTGAAGCTTTCTTT
-	TRBV9	TRBJ1-1	-	CASSLRDNLNTEAFF	TGTGCCAGCAGCCTTAGGGACAACCTGAACACTGAAGCTTTCTTT
-	TRBV12-5	TRBJ2-1	many	CASGILGYHEQFF	TGTGCTAGTGGGATACTAGGGTATCATGAGCAGTTCTTC
TRBD1	TRBV12-3/TRBV12-4	TRBJ1-1	many	CASRIMTGFDTEAFF	TGTGCCAGCAGAATAATGACAGGGTTTGACACTGAAGCTTTCTTT
TRBD1	TRBV20-1	TRBJ1-4	few	CSARETGILEKLFF	TGCAGTGCTAGAGAGACAGGGATTTTGGAAAAACTGTTTTTT
TRBD2	TRBV10-3	TRBJ2-1	few	CAAVNAGRGEQFF	TGTGCCGCGGTTAATGCGGGGAGGGGTGAGCAGTTCTTC
TRBD2	TRBV12-3/TRBV12-4	TRBJ2-5	few	CAVRERANQETQYF	TGTGCCGTGCGGGAGCGGGCAAACCAAGAGACCCAGTACTTC
TRBD2	TRBV20-1	TRBJ2-1	-	CSARGTPSGSSYEQFF	TGCAGTGCTAGAGGAACCCCTAGCGGGAGTTCATATGAGCAGTTCTTC
-	TRBV6-1	TRBJ2-1	-	CASLGGRAGNEQFF	TGTGCCAGCTTAGGGGGGAGGGCCGGTAATGAGCAGTTCTTC
TRBD1	TRBV28	TRBJ1-1	many	CASSFPRGQGEAEAFF	TGTGCCAGCAGTTTTCCTAGGGGACAGGGGGAGGCTGAAGCTTTCTTT
-	TRBV20-1	TRBJ2-7	-	CSAEDGAYEQYF	TGCAGTGCCGAGGACGGGGCCTACGAGCAGTACTTC
TRBD2	TRBV20-1	TRBJ2-5	-	CSARDSGLANQETQYF	TGCAGTGCTAGAGATTCCGGACTAGCGAACCAAGAGACCCAGTACTTC
TRBD1	TRBV12-3/TRBV12-4	TRBJ2-7	-	CASSLGTGVYEQYF	TGTGCCAGCAGTTTAGGAACAGGGGTCTACGAGCAGTACTTC
-	TRBV12-3/TRBV12-4	TRBJ2-5	few	CASSLAIQETQYF	TGTGCCAGCAGTTTAGCAATACAAGAGACCCAGTACTTC
TRBD2	TRBV7-2	TRBJ2-5	-	CASSPSSGRWEETQYF	TGTGCCAGCAGCCCCTCTAGCGGGAGGTGGGAAGAGACCCAGTACTTC
-	TRBV25-1	TRBJ2-2	-	CASSAQHSTGELFF	TGTGCCAGCAGTGCCCAGCATTCCACCGGGGAGCTGTTTTTT
TRBD2	TRBV20-1	TRBJ2-1	-	CSARGGIAGVNEQFF	TGCAGTGCTAGAGGGGGGATAGCGGGAGTAAATGAGCAGTTCTTC
-	TRBV2	TRBJ1-1	-	CASSEEGSRTEAFF	TGTGCCAGCAGTGAAGAGGGAAGTCGGACTGAAGCTTTCTTT
TRBD1	TRBV29-1	TRBJ1-2	-	CSGIQGAGSWGYTF	TGCAGCGGAATACAGGGGGCAGGGTCATGGGGCTACACCTTC
-	TRBV29-1	TRBJ2-5	few	CSVGVWRAETQYF	TGCAGCGTTGGGGTCTGGAGGGCTGAGACCCAGTACTTC
TRBD1	TRBV28	TRBJ2-1	-	CASSLDRGGGEQFF	TGTGCCAGCAGCTTGGACAGGGGTGGGGGTGAGCAGTTCTTC
-	TRBV29-1	TRBJ2-7	few	CSVAVSRDEQYF	TGCAGCGTTGCGGTGAGCAGGGACGAGCAGTACTTC
-	TRBV7-2	TRBJ1-2	many	CASSLALRVEGGYTF	TGTGCCAGCAGCTTAGCGCTGCGGGTAGAAGGCGGCTACACCTTC
-	TRBV2	TRBJ1-4	-	CASSEVRPNEKLFF	TGTGCCAGCAGTGAAGTCCGCCCTAATGAAAAACTGTTTTTT
TRBD1	TRBV7-9	TRBJ1-2	-	CASTKPGQGPYGYTF	TGTGCCAGCACCAAACCGGGACAGGGACCCTATGGCTACACCTTC
-	TRBV7-2	TRBJ1-2	-	CASSFPGVRVGYTF	TGTGCCAGCAGCTTCCCGGGAGTTAGGGTTGGCTACACCTTC
-	TRBV27	TRBJ1-6	few	CASSWGRTGNSPLHF	TGTGCCAGCAGTTGGGGACGGACGGGGAATTCACCCCTCCACTTT
-	TRBV27	TRBJ2-7	many	CASSFWGSSYEQYF	TGTGCCAGCAGTTTTTGGGGGAGCTCCTACGAGCAGTACTTC